This T cell receptor (beta chain) stems from a study of regulatory T cells in long-lasting Graves disease. Broader study findings: Results may be inaccurate due to the small sample size.

The time point was: newly diagnosed GD, antithyroid drugs for less than 3 months. The authors made the TCR library using RNA they extracted from PBMCs. Libraries of TCR beta came from iRepertoire HTBI primers plus Arm-PCR of CDR3 regions. TCRdb analysed the multiplex PCR reads with MiXCR anew, one entry per CDR3 protein. The sample has hundreds of thousands of distinct CDR3 sequences, 15% to 20% seen once. A word on this clonotype: What it recognizes is unknown.

The CDR3 covers 13 residues. Germline V CDR1 and CDR2: SQVTM, ANQGSEA. The ends lost 4 bases at V and 8 bases at J; junction bases unmatched: 10. These data were likewise used in another study, on T cells in Graves' hyperthyroidism and ophthalmopathy.

The specimen was peripheral blood mononuclear cells (PBMCs), collected at new diagnosis, from a patient treated with antithyroid drugs. The TCR sequence derives from a woman aged 30 to 39 with Graves disease. This chain connects TRBV29-1 to TRBJ1-2, with 7 bases matching TRBD1. The CDR3 DNA is TGCAGCGTTGTAGGGGGCGGCGGGCGAGGCTACACCTTC. Protein: CSVVGGGGRGYTF.